Listed below are T cell receptor beta chains from one sample, sequenced in a study of shared clonotypes between healthy human individuals. The table came from immunoSEQ multiplex PCR; TCRdb's copy has only in-frame clones and leaves some out. The sample lists a few million clones; under 95% were seen once. Sequencing was performed on naive CD4+ T cells from PBMCs. The receptor set was obtained from a man in his late teens or twenties in good health. Some clones in this sample may be carry-over from other donors' samples. The CDR3 runs from the conserved cysteine through the conserved F or W. A D gene is named only where the DNA matches it firmly.

j_call v_call d_call cdr3_aa cdr3_nt
TRBJ2-1 TRBV5-1 NA CASSLDILASDEQFF TGCGCCAGCAGCTTGGACATTTTGGCATCTGATGAGCAGTTCTTC
TRBJ1-2 TRBV4-3 NA CASSQATGDSYGYTF TGCGCCAGCAGCCAGGCCACAGGTGACAGCTATGGCTACACCTTC
TRBJ1-5 TRBV28 TRBD1 CASSRTGHNQPQHF TGTGCCAGCAGCCGGACAGGACACAATCAGCCCCAGCATTTT
TRBJ1-5 TRBV30 NA CAWSGGRGQPQHF TGTGCCTGGAGCGGCGGTCGGGGACAGCCCCAGCATTTT
TRBJ1-1 TRBV28 TRBD1 CASSLTGANTEAFF TGTGCCAGCAGTTTGACAGGGGCGAACACTGAAGCTTTCTTT
TRBJ2-7 TRBV11-2 NA CASSLARGRAYEQYF TGTGCCAGCAGCTTAGCCAGGGGAAGGGCCTACGAGCAGTACTTC
TRBJ2-1 TRBV6-5 NA CASSYPQEFSYNEQFF TGTGCCAGCAGTTATCCCCAGGAATTCTCCTACAATGAGCAGTTCTTC
TRBJ1-2 TRBV27 NA CASSLRRGASTNYGYTF TGTGCCAGCAGCCTGAGGAGGGGAGCCTCCACTAACTATGGCTACACCTTC
TRBJ1-4 TRBV28 NA CASSQSALGEKLFF TGTGCCAGCAGTCAATCGGCTTTAGGTGAAAAACTGTTTTTT
TRBJ2-2 TRBV2 TRBD2 CASTTGLAGANTGELFF TGTGCCAGTACTACGGGACTAGCGGGCGCGAACACCGGGGAGCTGTTTTTT